The 4 T cell receptor beta chains below were found in one sample sequenced in a study of cytomegalovirus exposure and HLA in healthy donors. In the PCR, 60 Vbeta and 13 Jbeta primers were used. The protocol was immunoSEQ multiplex PCR, while the TCRdb copy is restricted to in-frame clones and leaves out a portion. The sample includes nearly 300,000 clones, roughly 88% of them seen just once. The sequencing input was PBMCs. The receptor set was obtained from a man aged 40-50 years in good health and CMV-seropositive.

CDR3 sequence reads: CASSRKVSGGRNTEAFF. CDR3 in DNA: TGTGCCAGCAGCCGAAAGGTATCAGGGGGCCGGAACACTGAAGCTTTCTTT. J is TRBJ1-1 and V is TRBV7-3; 8 positions agree with TRBD1. The germline V gene encodes CDR1 SGHTA and CDR2 FQGTGA. J was trimmed by 1 base and V by 5 bases; bases with no gene match: 12. This CDR3 is 17 amino acids long.

This rearrangement joins TRBV5-4 to TRBJ1-4; 10 nucleotides agree with TRBD1. This CDR3 is 15 amino acids long. Germline V CDR1 and CDR2: SGHNT, YYREEE (reference sequence). V shed 4 bases and J 5 bases; nucleotides not matched to a gene: 5. The CDR3 bases are TGTGCCAGCAGCCCCCGGACAGGGGGGAATGAAAAACTGTTTTTT. This codes for CASSPRTGGNEKLFF. The full variable domain, in which reference TRBV5-4 and TRBJ1-4 provide the parts outside the CDR3, is ETGVTQSPTHLIKTRGQQVTLRCSSQSGHNTVSWYQQALGQGPQFIFQYYREEENGRGNFPPRFSGLQFPNYSSELNVNALELDDSALYLCASSPRTGGNEKLFFGSGTQLSVL.

This rearrangement joins TRBV7-3 to TRBJ2-1; weak D call: TRBD1 (6 bases). The CDR3 runs to 17 residues. Germline V gives CDR1 SGHTA, CDR2 FQGTGA. The ends were cut back, 3 bases at V and 0 bases at J, with 15 bases in the middle. The CDR3 coding sequence is TGTGCCAGCAGCTTGGGGTTGGGGGCTTACTCCTACAATGAGCAGTTCTTC. As protein: CASSLGLGAYSYNEQFF.

Concerning this clone: One end of the junction varies from germline; a read error may be responsible. The V and J genes are TRBV7-9 and TRBJ2-1; maybe TRBD2 (6 bases). The CDR3 extends over 16 amino acids. Germline lookup yields CDR1 SEHNR and CDR2 FQNEAQ (reference sequence). The CDR3 region is CSSSLRGSGPYNEQFF. CDR3 nucleotide sequence: TGTTCCAGCAGCTTGAGGGGTAGCGGCCCCTACAATGAGCAGTTCTTC.